The T cell receptor beta chain described here comes from a study of blood T cell repertoires in COVID-19. Overall study context: Acute and convalescent COVID-19 samples came from the United States, Italy and Spain. From T cells, B-cell-depleted T cells, or PBMCs came the material, which was cDNA or gDNA.

The CDR3 spans 15 residues. V lost 5 bases and J 5 bases, leaving 17 bases between the germline ends. The germline V gene has CDR1 SGHRS and CDR2 YFSETQ. Generated by immunoSEQ multiplex PCR, the TCRdb table keeps only in-frame clones and is missing some. This sample has over 150,000 clones, with around 80% found just once. The sequenced sample consisted of peripheral blood. This rearrangement joins TRBV5-1 to TRBJ1-5, with a weak D call TRBD1 (5 bases). The source of this sequence is a woman between 40 and 55 years old with COVID-19, enrolled during active disease. The CDR3 region is CASRNSPGVDQPQHF. The DNA for the CDR3 is TGCGCCAGCAGAAACAGCCCGGGGGTGGATCAGCCCCAGCATTTT.